This T cell receptor beta chain was found in a study of blood T cells in healthy people across ages. Many counts were recorded for this clonotype. The CDR3 contains 17 residues. Looked up from germline, CDR1 is KGHDR and CDR2 is SFDVKD. The V end lost 5 bases, the J end lost 0 bases, and 13 bases lay between the germline ends. The authors ran a second PCR of about 6 to 12 cycles using a sample-barcoded 5' primer and a J-beta primer mix. TCRdb itself ran the 5' RACE reads through MiXCR, one entry per CDR3 protein. Of some 1.5 million distinct CDR3 sequences in the sample, 28% were seen once. The sequencing input was blood. The source of this sequence is a woman under 40 in good health. The rearrangement joins TRBV24-1 to TRBJ2-6; tentatively, D is TRBD2 (5 bases). The CDR3 reads CATSAPGLDSGANVLTF. Here the CDR3 DNA reads TGTGCCACCAGTGCGCCCGGACTGGACTCTGGGGCCAACGTCCTGACTTTC.